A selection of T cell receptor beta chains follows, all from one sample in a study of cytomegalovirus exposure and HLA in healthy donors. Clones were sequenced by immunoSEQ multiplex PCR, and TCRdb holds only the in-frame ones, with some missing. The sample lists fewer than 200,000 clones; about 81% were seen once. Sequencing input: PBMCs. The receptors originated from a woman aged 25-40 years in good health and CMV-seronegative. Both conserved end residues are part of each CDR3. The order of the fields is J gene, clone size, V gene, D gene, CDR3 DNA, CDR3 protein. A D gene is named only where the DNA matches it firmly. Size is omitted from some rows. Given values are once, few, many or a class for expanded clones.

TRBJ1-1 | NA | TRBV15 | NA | TGTGCCACCAGCAGAGTTGCGGGAAACACTGAAGCTTTCTTT | CATSRVAGNTEAFF
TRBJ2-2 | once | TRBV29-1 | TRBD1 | TGCAGCGTTGAAGATCGGGCCGACAGGGGGCGCACCGGGGAGCTGTTTTTT | CSVEDRADRGRTGELFF
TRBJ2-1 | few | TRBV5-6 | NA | TGTGCCAGCAGCGGGGGGTTGAGGGATTCCTACAATGAGCAGTTCTTC | CASSGGLRDSYNEQFF
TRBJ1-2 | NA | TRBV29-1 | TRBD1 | TGCAGCTCCGGTCCCGGGACAGGGAACGAGTTAAACGGCTACACCTTC | CSSGPGTGNELNGYTF
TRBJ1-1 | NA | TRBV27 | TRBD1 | TGTGCCAGCATCCCCCACAGGGGCACTGAAGCTTTCTTT | CASIPHRGTEAFF
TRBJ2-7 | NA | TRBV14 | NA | TGTGCCAGCAGCCAAGCTTCCCCTCTCGAGCAGTACTTC | CASSQASPLEQYF
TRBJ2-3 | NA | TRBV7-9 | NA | TGTTCCAGCAGCTTATTCAGGGAATTCACAGATACGCAGTATTTT | CSSSLFREFTDTQYF
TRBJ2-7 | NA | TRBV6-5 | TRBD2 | TGTGCCAGCAGACCAGCGGGGGGGGGCCACGAGCAGTACTTC | CASRPAGGGHEQYF
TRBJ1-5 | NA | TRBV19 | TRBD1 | TGTGCCAGTAGTATGCAGGGGGACAATCAGCCCCAGCATTTT | CASSMQGDNQPQHF
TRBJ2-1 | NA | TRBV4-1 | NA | TGCGCCAGCAGCCGAGAAGGGAGGAATGAGCAGTTCTTC | CASSREGRNEQFF
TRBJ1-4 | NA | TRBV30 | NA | TGTGCCTGGAGTGTACTCCGGGGGGGACGTGAAAAACTGTTTTTT | CAWSVLRGGREKLFF
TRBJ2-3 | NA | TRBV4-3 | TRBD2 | TGCGCCAGCAGCCAAGCGGTAGCGGGGGGTAGGTCAGATACGCAGTATTTT | CASSQAVAGGRSDTQYF
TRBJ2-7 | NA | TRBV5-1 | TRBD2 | TGCGCCAGCAGCTTGGGCGGGAGCTCCTACGAGCAGTACTTC | CASSLGGSSYEQYF
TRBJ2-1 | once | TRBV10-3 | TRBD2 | TGTGCCATCAGTGAGTCCCCGGGACTAGCGGGAAATGAGCAGTTCTTC | CAISESPGLAGNEQFF
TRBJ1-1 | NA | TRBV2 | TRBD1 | TGTGCCAGCACCGGGGACAGGGGGCGCCGGATGAACACTGAAGCTTTCTTT | CASTGDRGRRMNTEAFF
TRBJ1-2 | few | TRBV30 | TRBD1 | TGTGCCTGGAGCCGGGACAGGGATGGCTACACCTTC | CAWSRDRDGYTF
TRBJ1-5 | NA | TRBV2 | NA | TGTGCCAGCAACCAGGGTGGTGGCAATCAGCCCCAGCATTTT | CASNQGGGNQPQHF
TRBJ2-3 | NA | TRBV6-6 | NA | TGTGCCAGCTGCCCTCGCGGGGCGATCACAGATACGCAGTATTTT | CASCPRGAITDTQYF
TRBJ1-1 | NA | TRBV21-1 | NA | TGTGCCAGCAGCAAAGTAACAGGGTCCGCGCTAGTCCCGCATGAAGCTTTCTTT | CASSKVTGSALVPHEAFF
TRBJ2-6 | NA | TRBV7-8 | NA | TGTGCCAGCAGCTCCTTTGGAGGTTCCTCTTCTGGGGCCAACGTCCTGACTTTC | CASSSFGGSSSGANVLTF
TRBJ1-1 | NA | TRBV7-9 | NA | TGTGCCAGCAGCTTAGATATGAACACTGAAGCTTTCTTT | CASSLDMNTEAFF
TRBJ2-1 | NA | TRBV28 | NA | TGTGCCAGCAGTTACCCCAGGGCCGACAATGAGCAGTTCTTC | CASSYPRADNEQFF
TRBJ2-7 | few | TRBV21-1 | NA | TGTGCCAGCAGCAAATGGTCCGGGACTAGACCCTACGAGCAGTACTTC | CASSKWSGTRPYEQYF
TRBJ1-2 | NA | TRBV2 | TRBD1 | TGTGCCAGCAGGCCCGGGACAGGGTATGGCTACACCTTC | CASRPGTGYGYTF
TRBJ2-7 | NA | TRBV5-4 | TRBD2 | TGTGCCAGCAGCTCCGGGACTAGCCGGATGGGCGAGCAGTACTTC | CASSSGTSRMGEQYF
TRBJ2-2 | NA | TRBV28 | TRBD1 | TGTGCCAGCAGTCATCGACAGGGGGACACCGGGGAGCTGTTTTTT | CASSHRQGDTGELFF